The clone carrying this T cell receptor beta chain was found many times. TCRdb called the RACE reads again in MiXCR, with one record for every CDR3 protein. The table lists a few hundred thousand distinct CDR3 sequences, about 6.9% of them singletons. Time point described: patch test 2, 6 weeks after DPC sensitization. Described treatment: therapeutic diphenylcyclopropenone sensitization with weekly scalp DPC. Blood draws came first, before each patch test. This entry is derived from a study of human T cells and chemical hapten exposure. V was trimmed by 0 bases and J by 4 bases, leaving 7 bases between them. The germline gives CDR1 MRHNA, CDR2 SNTAGT. The CDR3 runs to 15 residues.

The source of this sequence is a woman younger than 30 with alopecia areata. Some clones in this sample may be carry-over from other donors' samples. The sample consisted of whole blood, taken in connection with sensitization to the hapten diphenylcyclopropenone (DPC). This rearrangement joins TRBV6-4 to TRBJ2-6, with D unclear. CDR3 loop: CASSDSTFGANVLTF. Written as DNA, the CDR3 is TGTGCCAGCAGTGACTCTACATTCGGGGCCAACGTCCTGACTTTC.